This entry lists 4 T cell receptor beta chains sequenced from one sample in a study of blood T cell repertoires in COVID-19. Method: immunoSEQ multiplex PCR; TCRdb's copy keeps in-frame clones and lacks some. Of about 210,000 clones detected, 75% to 90% appear once; the ten largest clones hold 1.2%. Sample: PBMCs or T cells enriched from blood (not recorded which). These receptors were obtained from a man in his thirties or forties who had recovered from COVID-19.

The V call is TRBV2, the J call TRBJ2-3; D is possibly TRBD2 (5 bases). V gave up 3 bases and J gave up 8 bases, with 9 bases separating them. This CDR3 contains 12 residues. The germline gives CDR1 SNHLY, CDR2 FYNNEI. Here the CDR3 DNA reads TGTGCCAGCAGTGAGGCGGGCGGTACGCAGTATTTT. Translated, it gives CASSEAGGTQYF.

In its sample, this clone was seen once. The rearrangement links TRBV12-5 to TRBJ1-1, with a tentative D call TRBD1 (5 bases). The V end lost 0 bases, the J end lost 6 bases, and 17 bases lay between the germline ends. In germline, CDR1 is LGHNT, CDR2 FRNRAP. This CDR3 has 16 residues. CDR3 sequence: CASGLVLGGGISEAFF. In nucleotides, the CDR3 is TGTGCTAGTGGTTTGGTTCTCGGGGGAGGGATCTCTGAAGCTTTCTTT.

This clone has only a few counts. The chain links TRBV2 to TRBJ2-1; 8 positions agree with TRBD1. CDR1 SNHLY and CDR2 FYNNEI come from the germline V gene. V trimming: 6 bases; J trimming: 9 bases; junction bases outside the gene matches: 13. The CDR3 loop spans 15 amino acids. The CDR3 sequence: CASRILVTGETEQFF. CDR3 bases: TGTGCCAGCAGGATCCTTGTGACAGGGGAGACTGAGCAGTTCTTC.

The chain uses TRBV29-1 and TRBJ1-5, with no clear D. V gave up 4 bases and J gave up 5 bases, with 12 bases separating them. The CDR3 spans 13 residues. CDR1 is SQVTM and CDR2 is ANQGSEA in the germline V gene. CDR3 amino acids: CSVGEVLDQPQHF. The CDR3, as DNA: TGCAGCGTTGGAGAGGTTTTAGATCAGCCCCAGCATTTT.